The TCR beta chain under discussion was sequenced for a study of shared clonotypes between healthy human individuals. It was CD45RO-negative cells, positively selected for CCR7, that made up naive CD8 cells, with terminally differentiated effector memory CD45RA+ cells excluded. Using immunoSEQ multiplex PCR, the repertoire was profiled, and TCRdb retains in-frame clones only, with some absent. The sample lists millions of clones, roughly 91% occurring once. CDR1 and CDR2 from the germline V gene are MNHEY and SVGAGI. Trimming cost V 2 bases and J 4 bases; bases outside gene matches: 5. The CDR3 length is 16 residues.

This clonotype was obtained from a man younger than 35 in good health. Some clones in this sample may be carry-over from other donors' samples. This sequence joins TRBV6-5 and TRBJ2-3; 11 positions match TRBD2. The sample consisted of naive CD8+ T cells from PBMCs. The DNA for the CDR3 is TGTGCCAGCAGTTACCGACTAGCGGGAATCGCAGATACGCAGTATTTT. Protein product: CASSYRLAGIADTQYF.